This T cell receptor (beta chain) was sequenced during a study of OX40 agonist ivuxolimab in advanced cancers. The CDR3 extends over 11 amino acids. With 7 bases clipped from V and 6 bases from J, the junction kept 3 bases outside the gene matches. Germline loops: CDR1 MNHNS, CDR2 SASEGT. Generated by immunoSEQ multiplex PCR, the TCRdb table keeps only in-frame clones and is missing some. The table records tens of thousands of clones, roughly 80% of them present only once. The table lists this clone with a few counts. The clonotype originates from an adult with an advanced solid tumor such as melanoma, head and neck, liver or kidney cancer. Sequenced material: CD4+ or CD8+ T cells sorted from blood, taken in a trial of the OX40 agonist ivuxolimab. The chain is built from TRBV6-1 and TRBJ2-7, with 7 bases aligning to TRBD1. The CDR3 here is CASKTGCEQYF. The CDR3 coding sequence is TGTGCCAGCAAGACAGGGTGCGAGCAGTACTTC.